This is a list of T cell receptor beta chains from one sample in a study of CD8 T cells in ankylosing spondylitis. TCRdb ran MiXCR on the 5' RACE reads and lists one entry per CDR3 protein. The table lists roughly 700,000 distinct CDR3 sequences, around 17% of them singletons. The sample was blood, either unsorted or a sorted T cell fraction (not recorded which). These TCRs come from a male donor with ankylosing spondylitis. CDR3s include the opening cysteine and the closing phenylalanine or tryptophan. A D gene is named only where the DNA matches it firmly. Where a row states a size, it is once, few, many or the class of an expanded clone; other rows omit it.

clone size	D gene	V gene	J gene	CDR3 DNA	CDR3 protein
few	TRBD2	TRBV15	TRBJ2-7	TGTGCCACCAGCCTCTCCTTCGTGGGAGGGCTTGGGCAGTACTTC	CATSLSFVGGLGQYF
few	-	TRBV5-1	TRBJ1-2	TGCGCCAGCAGCCCGGACGCCAGCTATGGCTACACCTTC	CASSPDASYGYTF
few	TRBD1	TRBV20-1	TRBJ1-5	TGCAGTGCTAAAGGGGGGACAGGGGGTAGAAGTAGCAATCAGCCCCAGCATTTT	CSAKGGTGGRSSNQPQHF
few	TRBD1	TRBV9	TRBJ1-6	TGTGCCAGCAGCGTGGCCAGGGGGAATTCACCCCTCCACTTT	CASSVARGNSPLHF
-	-	TRBV3-1	TRBJ1-5	TGTGCCAGCAGCCCCAGGGTAACCAATCAGCCCCAGCATTTT	CASSPRVTNQPQHF
many	TRBD2	TRBV12-3/TRBV12-4	TRBJ2-1	TGTGCCAGCAGTGGGACTAGCGGGAGGAATGAGCAGTTCTTC	CASSGTSGRNEQFF
-	TRBD1	TRBV20-1	TRBJ2-7	TGCAGTGCTAGGGTACCGGGACAGGGTATTATCTACGAGCAGTACTTC	CSARVPGQGIIYEQYF
many	TRBD1	TRBV20-1	TRBJ2-3	TGCAGTGCTAGCCACAGGGGGCAGGGAGACACAGATACGCAGTATTTT	CSASHRGQGDTDTQYF
-	TRBD2	TRBV7-9	TRBJ2-3	TGTGCCAGCAGACATAGCGGGAGCCTTGGAGATACGCAGTATTTT	CASRHSGSLGDTQYF
-	-	TRBV18	TRBJ2-5	TGTGCCAGCCGTTCAACCCTTACAGAGACCCAGTACTTC	CASRSTLTETQYF
-	TRBD1	TRBV7-2	TRBJ2-1	TGTGCCAGCAGCTTTATGGACAGGGGGGGAGCCTACAATGAGCAGTTCTTC	CASSFMDRGGAYNEQFF
-	-	TRBV12-3/TRBV12-4	TRBJ2-7	TGTGCCAGCAGTTTCGGTCGCAGTACCACCTACGAGCAGTACTTC	CASSFGRSTTYEQYF
-	-	TRBV5-1	TRBJ2-1	TGCGCCAGCAGCTACTCGACAGGACCCTCCTACAATGAGCAGTTCTTC	CASSYSTGPSYNEQFF
few	-	TRBV10-3	TRBJ2-7	TGTGCCATCAGTGAGTCGACCCCCGGGGGCGAGCAGTACTTC	CAISESTPGGEQYF
few	-	TRBV20-1	TRBJ1-2	TGCAGTGCTTGGGACTATCTTGGGATCTATGGCTACACCTTC	CSAWDYLGIYGYTF
-	TRBD2	TRBV29-1	TRBJ2-1	TGCAGCGTTGCTAGCGGGAGGGCTTACAATGAGCAGTTCTTC	CSVASGRAYNEQFF
many	-	TRBV20-1	TRBJ1-1	TGCAGTGCGCCTCGGACAGATGGGGGTGATGAAGCTTTCTTT	CSAPRTDGGDEAFF
few	TRBD2	TRBV6-4	TRBJ2-3	TGTGCCAGCAGCCGGACTAGCGGGGAGCGAGGAGATACGCAGTATTTT	CASSRTSGERGDTQYF
-	-	TRBV4-2	TRBJ1-3	TGTGCCAGCAGCCAGATGCCCGCAGGGGACTCTGGAAACACCATATATTTT	CASSQMPAGDSGNTIYF
-	-	TRBV11-2	TRBJ2-1	TGTGCCAGCAGCCCATGGACCGTCAATGAGCAGTTCTTC	CASSPWTVNEQFF
few	-	TRBV5-6	TRBJ1-5	-	CASSFGSGRQPQHF
-	-	TRBV27	TRBJ1-2	TGTGCCAGCAGTTTCTACGGACAGTCCTCGGGCTACACCTTC	CASSFYGQSSGYTF
few	TRBD1	TRBV15	TRBJ1-4	TGTGCCACCAGCAGAGCCGGGACAGGGGGGCGTGAAAAACTGTTTTTT	CATSRAGTGGREKLFF
-	TRBD1	TRBV7-8	TRBJ2-7	TGTGCCAGCAGCTTAGAAGGGACAGGGGGTTTCTACGAGCAGTACTTC	CASSLEGTGGFYEQYF
few	-	TRBV15	TRBJ2-3	TGTGCCACCAGCAGAGATCAACAAGGCTCGGATACGCAGTATTTT	CATSRDQQGSDTQYF
-	TRBD1	TRBV12-3/TRBV12-4	TRBJ2-1	TGTGCCAGCAGCCGGGACAGGCACAACAATGAGCAGTTCTTC	CASSRDRHNNEQFF
-	TRBD1	TRBV20-1	TRBJ2-7	TGCAGTGCTATTGGGACAGGGTCTTTGGTCGAGCAGTACTTC	CSAIGTGSLVEQYF
-	TRBD2	TRBV10-3	TRBJ2-1	TGTGCCATCAGAGGGACTAGCGGACGAGGGTTGTACAATGAGCAGTTCTTC	CAIRGTSGRGLYNEQFF
-	-	TRBV29-1	TRBJ2-7	TGCAGCGCTGGGGATAGAACCTCCTACGAGCAGTACTTC	CSAGDRTSYEQYF
-	TRBD1	TRBV28	TRBJ1-5	TGTGCCAGCAGTCCGGGACAGGGTTTTCGTCAGCCCCAGCATTTT	CASSPGQGFRQPQHF
many	TRBD2	TRBV7-9	TRBJ2-7	TGTGCCAGCAGTTTCGGACTAGCTTTAGTCGACGAGCAGTACTTC	CASSFGLALVDEQYF
-	-	TRBV27	TRBJ1-2	TGTGCCAGCAGTTTAGGGGGTAGGGTAGCTAACTATGGCTACACCTTC	CASSLGGRVANYGYTF
-	TRBD2	TRBV2	TRBJ2-2	TGTGCCAGCAGTGGCCCGGGACTAGCGGGAGAGGCCGGGGAGCTGTTTTTT	CASSGPGLAGEAGELFF
few	TRBD1	TRBV12-3/TRBV12-4	TRBJ2-7	TGTGCCAGCGGAAATCCGGGACAGGGTCCCTACGAGCAGTACTTC	CASGNPGQGPYEQYF
-	-	TRBV24-1	TRBJ2-1	TGTGCCACCAGTGTGAGTGGAAATAGCAATGAGCAGTTCTTC	CATSVSGNSNEQFF
-	-	TRBV20-1	TRBJ1-6	TGCAGTGCTAGGCCGACTGCTAATTCACCCCTCCACTTT	CSARPTANSPLHF
-	TRBD2	TRBV6-2/TRBV6-3	TRBJ2-7	TGTGCCAGCAAGTTTTCCGGACTAGCGGGAGCCTCCTACGAGCAGTACTTC	CASKFSGLAGASYEQYF
-	-	TRBV12-3/TRBV12-4	TRBJ1-1	TGTGCCAGCAGTATAGGGACGGCGAACACTGAAGCTTTCTTT	CASSIGTANTEAFF
few	-	TRBV20-1	TRBJ1-1	TGCAGTGCACCCCCCACCGGGTTCTGGGTGAACACTGAAGCTTTCTTT	CSAPPTGFWVNTEAFF
few	-	TRBV12-3/TRBV12-4	TRBJ1-1	TGTGCCAGCAGTTTAGATTCGGGGGTTGAAGCTTTCTTT	CASSLDSGVEAFF
few	-	TRBV15	TRBJ2-5	TGTGCCACCAGCAGAGATGGAACCCAAGAGACCCAGTACTTC	CATSRDGTQETQYF
few	-	TRBV7-6	TRBJ1-3	TGTGCCAGCGGGCCTGGCTATGGGCGAGACACCATATATTTT	CASGPGYGRDTIYF
-	TRBD1	TRBV9	TRBJ1-3	TGTGCCAGCAGCGTACAGGGGGCCGAAAACACCATATATTTT	CASSVQGAENTIYF
few	-	TRBV12-3/TRBV12-4	TRBJ2-7	TGTGCCAGCAGTTTCAGCTCGGCAGGGGAGTTGTACGAGCAGTACTTC	CASSFSSAGELYEQYF
-	TRBD1	TRBV12-5	TRBJ2-5	TGTGCTAGTGGTTTGGGACAGGGCTTGGTCGTGGAGACCCAGTACTTC	CASGLGQGLVVETQYF
-	-	TRBV7-9	TRBJ1-1	TGTGCCAGCAGCTTCACTTTCATGAACACTGAAGCTTTCTTT	CASSFTFMNTEAFF
many	TRBD2	TRBV12-3/TRBV12-4	TRBJ2-3	TGTGCCAGCAGGCGACTAGCGGGGGGCACAGATACGCAGTATTTT	CASRRLAGGTDTQYF
-	-	TRBV20-1	TRBJ2-1	TGCAGTGCTAACCCTCTGAGCGCTACCTACAATGAGCAGTTCTTC	CSANPLSATYNEQFF
few	TRBD1	TRBV6-1	TRBJ1-1	TGTGCCAGCAGTAAAACAGGGGGAAGTGCGAACACTGAAGCTTTCTTT	CASSKTGGSANTEAFF
-	TRBD2	TRBV6-5	TRBJ2-7	TGTGCCAGCAGTTACCCCACGCTAGCGGGGGGGCAGGAGCAGTACTTC	CASSYPTLAGGQEQYF
-	-	TRBV7-8	TRBJ1-5	TGTGCCAGCAGCCTACAGGGCGGCGGCAATCAGCCCCAGCATTTT	CASSLQGGGNQPQHF
-	-	TRBV28	TRBJ1-5	TGTGCCAGCAGTAGGAGGGGGGGGAGGCCCCAGCATTTT	CASSRRGGRPQHF
few	-	TRBV19	TRBJ2-7	TGTGCCAGTAGTCGACCGGGAGAAACCGGGTCCGAGCAGTACTTC	CASSRPGETGSEQYF
many	-	TRBV4-1	TRBJ2-1	TGCGCCAGCAGCCAAGACGGCAGATACAATGAGCAGTTCTTC	CASSQDGRYNEQFF
-	TRBD2	TRBV18	TRBJ2-7	TGTGCCAGCTCACCACCTGAGCGGGAGAGGAACGAGCAGTACTTC	CASSPPERERNEQYF